This T cell receptor beta chain came from a study of T cell responses to AZD1222 COVID-19 vaccine. Here immunoSEQ multiplex PCR was the method, and the copy in TCRdb shows in-frame clones only, minus some. The top ten hold 1.9% of the sample, which has 140,000 or so clones, approximately 91% seen once. Trimming stripped 2 bases from V and 2 bases from J, with 10 bases between. This CDR3 is built from 15 residues. CDR1 is MNHNS, CDR2 SASEGT, per germline. The sequence was collected from an adult who received the AZD1222 COVID-19 vaccine. This chain joins TRBV6-1 and TRBJ2-1; no definite D call. The sequences come from peripheral blood, collected 28 days after the second AZD1222 dose. The DNA for the CDR3 is TGTGCCAGCAGTGAAAACAGCAACACCTACAATGAGCAGTTCTTC. Translation gives CASSENSNTYNEQFF.